This entry concerns a single TCR beta chain. Its antigen is currently not known. Within one base of it there is no much larger clone, and no base qualities were kept. The data are from a study of blood T cell repertoires in COVID-19 (dated by TCRdb to 2019 to 2021). In terms of the full investigation: The collaborator samples originated in the United States, Italy and Spain and spanned the acute and convalescent phases of COVID-19. The material from the prospective study consisted of cDNA or gDNA derived from T cells, B-cell-depleted T cells, or PBMCs. Subjects who had been exposed to COVID-19, were actively infected with it, or had recovered from it provided the deeply sampled blood TCRbeta repertoires that made up the dataset. A freely available public database, intended as a resource for researchers studying the immune response to SARS-CoV-2, is where the repertoires were released. Samples came from the ongoing ImmuneRACE study (first 160 participants) plus 1,254 subjects from 6 global collaborators. A de-identified subject ID, COVID-19 status, age in years and sex were almost always included in the sample metadata. Where available, HLA class I and class II types were taken from metadata supplied by the sample provider and were not determined by assay-based typing. What the research found in general, with its limitations: The amount of clinical and demographic metadata varied by source and participant and was provided uncurated.

Collaborating institutions collected whole blood in K2EDTA tubes following their own protocols. For TCRbeta analysis, collaborator samples were shipped as frozen whole blood, as isolated PBMCs, or as DNA extracted from either sample type. After removal of 3 bases from V and 0 bases from J, the junction retains 5 bases not matched to a gene. The germline V gene yields SGDLS for CDR1 and YYNGEE for CDR2. The CDR3 goes from the cysteine to the phenylalanine over 15 residues. Kept here is only the CDR3 DNA, which spans 45 bases and is read in frame from base 1. TCRbeta CDR3 regions were amplified from genomic DNA by means of the immunoSEQ Assay, a bias-controlled multiplex PCR. On the authors' methods: Nucleated cell counts per sample were estimated from amplification of reference gene primers within the assay. To quantify the absolute abundance of each unique TCRbeta CDR3 rearrangement, sequence reads were collapsed and filtered. For each sample, productive Simpson clonality was calculated by taking the square root of Simpson's diversity index across productive rearrangements. As stored in TCRdb, this immuneACCESS dataset retains in-frame rearrangements with V and J assigned. A fraction of the clones does not appear; measured against another copy, unresolved V genes explain less than half of the discrepancy, and the remainder lacks a known reason. The DNA gave D and trimming, while V, J and clone size come from that table. The table for this sample lists tens of thousands of clones; roughly 88% of them were counted only once. The ten biggest clones cover about 1.2% of the sample.

The clonotype originates from a woman aged 60-70 years with acute or convalescent COVID-19. The chain was built from TRBV9 and TRBJ1-1, with 7 bases in between that match TRBD1. The sample taken for sequencing was peripheral blood. The CDR3 has the sequence CASSDQQGMNTEAFF. DNA sequence: TGTGCCAGCAGCGACCAACAGGGGATGAACACTGAAGCTTTCTTT.